This TCR beta chain was captured by sequencing in a study of blood T cell repertoires in COVID-19 (dated by TCRdb to 2020 to 2021). A note on the overall study: Collaborator samples came from the United States, Italy and Spain and covered acute and convalescent phases of COVID-19. Sample metadata almost always included a de-identified subject ID, COVID-19 status, age in years and sex. The repertoires were released in a freely available public database intended as a resource for research on the immune response to SARS-CoV-2. The material from the prospective study consisted of cDNA or gDNA derived from T cells, B-cell-depleted T cells, or PBMCs. Samples came from the ongoing ImmuneRACE study (first 160 participants) plus 1,254 subjects from 6 global collaborators. Deeply sampled blood TCRbeta repertoires from subjects exposed to, actively infected with, or recovered from COVID-19 were included in the dataset. Where available, HLA class I and class II types were taken from metadata supplied by the sample provider and were not determined by assay-based typing.

CDR1 and CDR2 are read off the germline V gene as KGHSH and LQKENI. V has 4 bases trimmed and J has 4 bases trimmed; junction bases matching no gene number 6. The CDR3 measures 14 amino acids from cysteine to phenylalanine. Solely the CDR3 DNA is kept, with 42 bases framed from the first base. Comment on this clone: Its antigen remains unidentified. No much larger clone exists at a distance of one base, and base qualities are not known.

TCRbeta CDR3 regions were amplified from genomic DNA using the immunoSEQ Assay, a bias-controlled multiplex PCR. As for the authors' bioinformatics: Nucleated cell counts per sample were estimated from amplification of reference gene primers within the assay. Sequence reads were collapsed and filtered to measure the absolute abundance of every unique TCRbeta CDR3 rearrangement. For each sample, productive Simpson clonality was calculated by taking the square root of Simpson's diversity index across productive rearrangements. TCRdb mirrors the immuneACCESS table, restricted to in-frame sequences. Some clones are absent from its copies; in checked studies, under half trace to an unresolved V gene, and the reason for the others is unknown. The V and J calls and clone size come from that table; D and trimming were worked out from the DNA. Counted in this sample were roughly 430,000 clones; nearly 90% of them appeared once. Approximately 1.5% of the sample is taken by the ten largest.

What the work shows at the level of the full study, not this receptor alone: The amount of clinical and demographic metadata varied by source and participant and was provided uncurated.

Participants in the prospective study were enrolled through a virtual design, were aged roughly 18 to 100 years, and lived in roughly 24 United States geographic areas. In the prospective study, participants were assigned to cohorts based on the clinical history participants reported in a screening survey and a study questionnaire. Exposed participants were defined as having been in contact with someone with a PCR-confirmed or clinician-diagnosed COVID-19 case within 2 weeks of study entry. In the prospective study, whole blood, serum and a nasopharyngeal or oropharyngeal swab were collected from each participant by mobile phlebotomists. Over a 2-month period, participants in the prospective study had the option of providing additional blood draws and questionnaires. Before DNA extraction, prospective study blood samples were shipped either frozen or at room temperature.

The TCR was taken from a young woman who had been exposed to COVID-19. The chain links TRBV18 with TRBJ2-7, and TRBD1 matches 8 of the central bases. Source material: PBMCs or T cells enriched from blood (not recorded which). The CDR3 here reads CASSLRDRSYEQYF. The DNA reads as follows: TGTGCCAGCTCACTACGGGACAGGAGTTACGAGCAGTACTTC.